These 6 T cell receptor beta chains originate from one sample sequenced in a study of blood T cell repertoires in COVID-19 (dated by TCRdb to 2018 to 2020). Library preparation employed the immunoSEQ multiplex PCR assay. TCRdb re-hosts the immuneACCESS table, in-frame sequences only. Its copies lack some clones; in the studies checked, an unresolved V gene accounts for under half of them, and the cause for the rest is not known. The sample table records 150,000 to 200,000 clones; roughly 90% of these occur just once. Jointly, the top ten make up approximately 11% of the sample. Sample: peripheral blood. The receptors were gathered from a woman aged 55-69 years with COVID-19, enrolled during active disease.

The genes are TRBV19 and TRBJ2-2; D might be TRBD2 (5 bases). Trimming removed 4 bases from V and 3 bases from J, with 12 bases in between. Germline assignment: CDR1 LNHDA and CDR2 SQIVND (reference sequence). The CDR3 sequence is 15 residues long. As DNA, the CDR3 is TGTGCCAGTAGTACGGACGGGATCTACACCGGGGAGCTGTTTTTT. Translated: CASSTDGIYTGELFF.

The table lists this clone with a count of one. The gene calls are TRBV6-2 or TRBV6-3 and TRBJ2-2; D is possibly TRBD2 (6 bases). The CDR3 runs to 17 residues. Trimming cost V 2 bases and J 1 base, with 14 bases left between them. Germline V gene data show CDR1 as MNHEY and CDR2 as SVGEGT. The CDR3 spells CASSYGDSPLNTGELFF. The CDR3 nucleotides read TGTGCCAGCAGTTACGGGGACTCCCCCTTGAACACCGGGGAGCTGTTTTTT.

The chain uses TRBV7-6 and TRBJ2-6; 7 bases match TRBD1. Germline assignment: CDR1 SGHVS and CDR2 FNYEAQ. The CDR3 covers 17 residues. The V segment lost 1 base and the J segment 3 bases; nucleotides outside the gene matches: 6. CDR3 DNA: TGTGCCAGCAGCTTAGTGGCACAGGGGTATGGGGCCAACGTCCTGACTTTC. Translated: CASSLVAQGYGANVLTF.

The rearrangement uses TRBV20-1 and TRBJ2-7, with 10 bases matching TRBD2. V shed 3 bases and J 3 bases; nucleotides not matched to a gene: 5. Germline V gives CDR1 DFQATT, CDR2 SNEGSKA (reference sequence). The CDR3 consists of 14 residues. CDR3 bases: TGCAGTGCTAGTCTAGCGGGAGTGCTCTACGAGCAGTACTTC. Amino acid sequence: CSASLAGVLYEQYF.

This clone was seen only once. The chain employs TRBV30 and TRBJ2-7, with D possibly TRBD2 on 5 matching bases. The CDR3 covers 12 residues. The germline V and J ends were trimmed by 4 bases and 2 bases, with 9 bases remaining between them. Germline V gives CDR1 GTSNPN, CDR2 SVGIG (reference sequence). CDR3 nucleotide sequence: TGTGCCTGGAACGCGGGCCCCTACGAGCAGTACTTC. It translates to CAWNAGPYEQYF.

The chain carries TRBV11-2 and TRBJ2-7; D is unresolved. This CDR3 region has 14 residues. V lost 6 bases to trimming and J lost 3 bases, with 15 bases between them. Germline V gene data show CDR1 as SGHAT and CDR2 as FQNNGV. The CDR3 protein is CASRRVEPGYEQYF. CDR3 bases: TGTGCCAGCAGACGCGTGGAACCGGGCTACGAGCAGTACTTC.